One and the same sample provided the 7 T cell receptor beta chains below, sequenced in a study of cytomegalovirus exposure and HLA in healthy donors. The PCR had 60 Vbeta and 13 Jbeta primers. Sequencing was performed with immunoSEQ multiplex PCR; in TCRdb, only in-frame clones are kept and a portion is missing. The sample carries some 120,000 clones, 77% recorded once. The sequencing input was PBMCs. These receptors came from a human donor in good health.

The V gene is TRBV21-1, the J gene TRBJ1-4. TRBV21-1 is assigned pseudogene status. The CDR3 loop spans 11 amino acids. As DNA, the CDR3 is TGTGCCAGCAGCACTGTCGAAAAACTGTTTTTT. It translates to CASSTVEKLFF.

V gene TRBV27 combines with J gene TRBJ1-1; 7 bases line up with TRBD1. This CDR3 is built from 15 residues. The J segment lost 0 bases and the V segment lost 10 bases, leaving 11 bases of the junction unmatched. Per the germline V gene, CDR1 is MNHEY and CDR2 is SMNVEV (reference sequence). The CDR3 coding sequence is TGTGCCACCCTCCCTAGGGACAGACTGAACACTGAAGCTTTCTTT. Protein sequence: CATLPRDRLNTEAFF.

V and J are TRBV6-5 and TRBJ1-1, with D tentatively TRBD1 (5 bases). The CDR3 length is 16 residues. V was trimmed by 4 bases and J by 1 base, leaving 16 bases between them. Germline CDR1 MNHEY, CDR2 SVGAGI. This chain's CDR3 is CASSSNSAGRNTEAFF. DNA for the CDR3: TGTGCCAGCAGTTCCAACTCAGCGGGGCGGAACACTGAAGCTTTCTTT.

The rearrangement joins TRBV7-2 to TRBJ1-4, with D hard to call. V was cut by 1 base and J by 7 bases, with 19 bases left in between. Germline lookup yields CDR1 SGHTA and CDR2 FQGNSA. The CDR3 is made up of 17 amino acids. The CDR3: CASSLGIRGRAGEKLFF. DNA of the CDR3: TGTGCCAGCAGCTTAGGTATCCGGGGTAGGGCTGGTGAAAAACTGTTTTTT.

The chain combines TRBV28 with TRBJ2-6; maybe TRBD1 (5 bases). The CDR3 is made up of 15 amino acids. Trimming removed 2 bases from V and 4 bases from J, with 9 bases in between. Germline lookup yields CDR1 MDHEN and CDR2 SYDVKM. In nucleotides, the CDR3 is TGTGCCAGCAGTTTAAAGGGGCAGGGGGCCAACGTCCTGACTTTC. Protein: CASSLKGQGANVLTF.

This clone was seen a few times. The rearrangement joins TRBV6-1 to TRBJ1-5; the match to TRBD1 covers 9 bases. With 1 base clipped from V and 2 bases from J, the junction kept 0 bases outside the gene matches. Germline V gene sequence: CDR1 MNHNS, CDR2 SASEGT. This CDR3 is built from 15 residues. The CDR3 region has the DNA TGTGCCAGCAGTGAAGGGACAGGGGGCAATCAGCCCCAGCATTTT. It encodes CASSEGTGGNQPQHF.

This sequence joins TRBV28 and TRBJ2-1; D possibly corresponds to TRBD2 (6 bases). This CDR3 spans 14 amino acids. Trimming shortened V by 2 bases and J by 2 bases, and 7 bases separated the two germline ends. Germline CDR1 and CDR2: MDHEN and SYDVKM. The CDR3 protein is CASSLAGPYNEQFF. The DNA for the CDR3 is TGTGCCAGCAGTTTAGCGGGACCCTACAATGAGCAGTTCTTC.